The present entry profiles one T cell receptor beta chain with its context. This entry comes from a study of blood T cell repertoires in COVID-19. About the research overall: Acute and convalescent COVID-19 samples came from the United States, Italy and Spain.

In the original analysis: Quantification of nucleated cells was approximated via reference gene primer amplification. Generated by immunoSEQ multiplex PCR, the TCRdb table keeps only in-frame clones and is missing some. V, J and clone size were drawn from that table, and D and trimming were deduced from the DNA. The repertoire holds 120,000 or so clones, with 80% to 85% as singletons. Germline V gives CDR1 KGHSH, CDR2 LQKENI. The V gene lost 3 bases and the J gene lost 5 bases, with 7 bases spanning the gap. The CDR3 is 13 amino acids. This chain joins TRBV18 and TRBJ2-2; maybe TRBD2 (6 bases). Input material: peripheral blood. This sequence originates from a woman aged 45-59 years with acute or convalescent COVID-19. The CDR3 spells CASSPGRTGELFF. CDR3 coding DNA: TGTGCCAGCTCACCGGGGAGGACCGGGGAGCTGTTTTTT.